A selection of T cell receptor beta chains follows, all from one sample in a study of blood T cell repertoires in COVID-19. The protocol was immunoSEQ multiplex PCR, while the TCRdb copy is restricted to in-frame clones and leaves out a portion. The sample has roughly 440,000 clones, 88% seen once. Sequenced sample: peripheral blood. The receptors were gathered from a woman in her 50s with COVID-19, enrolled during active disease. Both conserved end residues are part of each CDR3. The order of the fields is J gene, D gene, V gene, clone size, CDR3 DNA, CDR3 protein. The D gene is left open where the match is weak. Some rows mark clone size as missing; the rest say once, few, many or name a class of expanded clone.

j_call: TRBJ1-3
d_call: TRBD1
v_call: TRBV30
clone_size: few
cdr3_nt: TGTGCCTGGAGCCAAGACAGGGTCTCTGGAAACACCATATATTTT
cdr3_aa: CAWSQDRVSGNTIYF

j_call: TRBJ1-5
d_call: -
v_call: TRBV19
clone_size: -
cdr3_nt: TGTGCCAGTAGTACCCCCCAGGGAGGTCAGCCCCAGCATTTT
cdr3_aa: CASSTPQGGQPQHF

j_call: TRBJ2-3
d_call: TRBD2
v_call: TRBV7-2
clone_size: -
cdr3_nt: TGTGCCAGCAGCTCTCCCAGCGGGGGCACAGATACGCAGTATTTT
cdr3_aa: CASSSPSGGTDTQYF

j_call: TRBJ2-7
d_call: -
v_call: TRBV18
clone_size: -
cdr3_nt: TGTGCCAGCTCACCGGAACAGGACCAGCAGCAGTACTTC
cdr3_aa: CASSPEQDQQQYF

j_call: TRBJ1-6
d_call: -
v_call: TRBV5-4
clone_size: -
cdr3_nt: TGTGCCAGCAGCAACGGATGGACAGCTAATAATTCACCCCTCCACTTT
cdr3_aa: CASSNGWTANNSPLHF

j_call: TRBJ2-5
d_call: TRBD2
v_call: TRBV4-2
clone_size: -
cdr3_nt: TGTGCCAGCAGCCAAGAGAGCGGGGGGCTGGAGACCCAGTACTTC
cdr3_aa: CASSQESGGLETQYF

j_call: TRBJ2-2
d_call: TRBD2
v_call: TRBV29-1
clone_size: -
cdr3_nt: TGCAGCGTCGGGGGGGGGCCGAACACCGGGGAGCTGTTTTTT
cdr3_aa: CSVGGGPNTGELFF

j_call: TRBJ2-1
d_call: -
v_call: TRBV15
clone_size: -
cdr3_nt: TGTGCCACCAGCAGGCAACTGCGGGGCCCTGAATACAATGAGCAGTTCTTC
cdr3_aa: CATSRQLRGPEYNEQFF

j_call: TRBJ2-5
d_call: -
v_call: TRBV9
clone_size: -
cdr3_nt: TGTGCCAGCAGCCCCCCGGGGGACGGGGAGACCCAGTACTTC
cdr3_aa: CASSPPGDGETQYF

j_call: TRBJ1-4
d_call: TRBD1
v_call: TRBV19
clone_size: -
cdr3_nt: TGTGCCAGTAGCAACGACAGGGTTGGAAGTGAAAAACTGTTTTTT
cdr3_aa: CASSNDRVGSEKLFF

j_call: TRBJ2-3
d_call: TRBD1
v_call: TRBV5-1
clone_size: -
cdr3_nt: TGCGCCAGCAGCGGAGGGGGACAGGGGGCTTATGATACGCAGTATTTT
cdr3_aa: CASSGGGQGAYDTQYF

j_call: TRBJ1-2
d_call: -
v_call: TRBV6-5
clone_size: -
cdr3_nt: TGTGCCAGCAGACGGGGCTATGGCTACACCTTC
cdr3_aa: CASRRGYGYTF

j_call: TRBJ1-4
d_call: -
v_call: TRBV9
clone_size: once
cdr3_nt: TGTGCCAGCAGCGTAGGGGCAGATAATGAAAAACTGTTTTTT
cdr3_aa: CASSVGADNEKLFF

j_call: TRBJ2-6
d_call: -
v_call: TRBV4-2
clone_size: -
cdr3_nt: TGTGCCAGCAGCCAAACTAGCCACACGTCGGGGGCCAACGTCCTGACTTTC
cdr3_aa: CASSQTSHTSGANVLTF

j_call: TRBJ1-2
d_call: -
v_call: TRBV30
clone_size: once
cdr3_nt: TGTGCCTCGGCGACGGGTAACTATGGCTACACCTTC
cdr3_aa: CASATGNYGYTF

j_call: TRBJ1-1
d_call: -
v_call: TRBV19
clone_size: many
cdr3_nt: TGTGCCAGTAGTATAAAAGAGGGTGGGAGCACTGAAGCTTTCTTT
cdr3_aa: CASSIKEGGSTEAFF

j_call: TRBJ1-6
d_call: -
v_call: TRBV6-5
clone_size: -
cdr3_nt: TGTGCCAGCATGCCCGCGGCAGGGAATTCACCCCTCCACTTT
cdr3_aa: CASMPAAGNSPLHF

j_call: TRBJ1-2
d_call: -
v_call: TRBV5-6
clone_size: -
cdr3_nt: TGTGCCAGCAGCTACCGTGTGCCCCTGGGACGGCCGGGGGTGGAGGGCTACACCTTC
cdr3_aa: CASSYRVPLGRPGVEGYTF

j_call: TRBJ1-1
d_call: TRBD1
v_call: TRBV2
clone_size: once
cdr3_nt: TGTGCCAGCAGTGTTCGCACAGGGGAGGTAGACACTGAAGCTTTCTTT
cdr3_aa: CASSVRTGEVDTEAFF

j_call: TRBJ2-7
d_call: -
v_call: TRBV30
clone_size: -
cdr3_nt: TGTGCCTGGAACAGGGAAGGGTCCTACGAGCAGTACTTC
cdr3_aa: CAWNREGSYEQYF

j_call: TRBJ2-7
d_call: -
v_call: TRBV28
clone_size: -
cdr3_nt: TGTGCCAGCAGTGAACAATTTGGGGGGGCGGACGAGCAGTACTTC
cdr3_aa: CASSEQFGGADEQYF

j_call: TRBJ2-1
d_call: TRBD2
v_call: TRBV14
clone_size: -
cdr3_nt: TGTGCCAGCAGCCGAGACCCGCGGGGGTACAATGAGCAGTTCTTC
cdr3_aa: CASSRDPRGYNEQFF

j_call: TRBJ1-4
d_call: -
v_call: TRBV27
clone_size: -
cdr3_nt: TGTGCCAGCAGTTACGGTGAAAAACTGTTTTTT
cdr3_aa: CASSYGEKLFF

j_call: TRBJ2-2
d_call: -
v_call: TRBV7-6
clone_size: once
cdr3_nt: TGTGCCAGCAGCTCGCAGGTCACCGGGGAGCTGTTTTTT
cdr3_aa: CASSSQVTGELFF

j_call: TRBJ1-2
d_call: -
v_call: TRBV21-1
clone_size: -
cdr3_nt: TGTGCCAGCAGCATCGTTTCCTATGGCTACACCTTC
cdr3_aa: CASSIVSYGYTF

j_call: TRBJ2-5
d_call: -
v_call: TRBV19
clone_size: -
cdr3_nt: TGTGCCAGTAGTCCAGGGACTGGCAAATTGAACCAGTACTTC
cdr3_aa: CASSPGTGKLNQYF

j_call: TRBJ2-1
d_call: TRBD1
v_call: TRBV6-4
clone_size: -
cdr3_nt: TGTGCCAGCAGTGATTCTGCTGGGACAGGGTCAAGAGAGAGGTTCTTC
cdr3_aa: CASSDSAGTGSRERFF

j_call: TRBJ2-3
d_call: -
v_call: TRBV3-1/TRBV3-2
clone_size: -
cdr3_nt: TGTGCCAGCAGCCAAGATACAGGCACAGATACGCAGTATTTT
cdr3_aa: CASSQDTGTDTQYF

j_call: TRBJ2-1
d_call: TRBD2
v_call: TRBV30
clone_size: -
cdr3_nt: TGTGCCTGCCCGCGGGGGGGTACCTACAATGAGCAGTTCTTC
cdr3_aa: CACPRGGTYNEQFF

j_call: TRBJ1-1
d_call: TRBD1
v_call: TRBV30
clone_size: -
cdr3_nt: TGTGCCTGGCTAAAAGCCAGGGGGCTGGGGGCTTTCTTT
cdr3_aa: CAWLKARGLGAFF

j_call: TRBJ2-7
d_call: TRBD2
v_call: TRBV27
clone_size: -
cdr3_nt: TGTGCCAGCAGTTTATCGGGACTAGCGGCGAACTACGAGCAGTACTTC
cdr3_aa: CASSLSGLAANYEQYF

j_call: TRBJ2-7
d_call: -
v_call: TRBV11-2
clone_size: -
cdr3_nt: TGTGCCAGCAGCGCCAGCTCCTACGAGCAGTACTTC
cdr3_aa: CASSASSYEQYF

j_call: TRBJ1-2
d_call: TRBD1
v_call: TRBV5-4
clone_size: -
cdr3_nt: TGTGCCAGCAGCTTGGAAATGACAGGGCCTAACTATGGCTACACCTTC
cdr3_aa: CASSLEMTGPNYGYTF

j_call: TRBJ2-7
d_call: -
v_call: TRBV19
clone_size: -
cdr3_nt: TGTGCCAGTAGTAAGGGGCGAAGAAGCTCCTACGAGCAGTACTTC
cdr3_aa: CASSKGRRSSYEQYF

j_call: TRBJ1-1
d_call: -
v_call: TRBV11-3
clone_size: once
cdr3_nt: TGTGCCAGCAGCTTAGGGGGGCTGGGGAACACTGAAGCTTTCTTT
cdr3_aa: CASSLGGLGNTEAFF

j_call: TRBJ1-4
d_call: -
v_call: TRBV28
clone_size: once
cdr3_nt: TGTGCCAGCGGGGGCACACAGGGAGCTGAAAAACTGTTTTTT
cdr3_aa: CASGGTQGAEKLFF

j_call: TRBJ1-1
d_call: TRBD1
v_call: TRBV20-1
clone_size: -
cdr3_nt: TGCAGTGCTAGTATGACAGGGGGGGCGGGCACTGAAGCTTTCTTT
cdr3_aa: CSASMTGGAGTEAFF